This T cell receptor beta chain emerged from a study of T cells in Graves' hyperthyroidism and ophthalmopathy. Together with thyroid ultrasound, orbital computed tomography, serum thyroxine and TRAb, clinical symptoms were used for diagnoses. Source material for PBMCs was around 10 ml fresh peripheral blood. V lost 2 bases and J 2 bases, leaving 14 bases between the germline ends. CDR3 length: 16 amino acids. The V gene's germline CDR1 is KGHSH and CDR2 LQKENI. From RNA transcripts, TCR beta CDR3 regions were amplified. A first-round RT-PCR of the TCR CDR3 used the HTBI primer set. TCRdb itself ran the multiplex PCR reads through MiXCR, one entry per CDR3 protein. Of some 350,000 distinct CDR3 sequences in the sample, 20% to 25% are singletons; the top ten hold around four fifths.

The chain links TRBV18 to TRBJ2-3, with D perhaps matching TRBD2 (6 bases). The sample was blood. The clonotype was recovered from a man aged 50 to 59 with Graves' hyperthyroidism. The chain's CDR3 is CASSPTWREYTDTQYF. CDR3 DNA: TGTGCCAGCTCACCAACCTGGCGGGAATACACAGATACGCAGTATTTT.